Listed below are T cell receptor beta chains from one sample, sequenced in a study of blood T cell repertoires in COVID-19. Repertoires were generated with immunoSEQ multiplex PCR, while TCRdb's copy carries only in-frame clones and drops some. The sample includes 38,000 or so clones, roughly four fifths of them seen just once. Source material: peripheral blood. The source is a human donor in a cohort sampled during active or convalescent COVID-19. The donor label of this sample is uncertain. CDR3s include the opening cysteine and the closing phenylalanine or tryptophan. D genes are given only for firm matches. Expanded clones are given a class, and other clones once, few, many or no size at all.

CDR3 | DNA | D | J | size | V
CASTSDRGGTEAFF | TGTGCCAGCACCTCAGACAGGGGAGGCACTGAAGCTTTCTTT | TRBD1 | TRBJ1-1 | - | TRBV6-5
CASRLRNEQFF | TGTGCCAGCAGACTAAGGAATGAGCAGTTCTTC | - | TRBJ2-1 | - | TRBV12-3/TRBV12-4
CASSRDGTLNTGELFF | TGTGCCAGCAGCCGGGACGGGACTCTGAACACCGGGGAGCTGTTTTTT | - | TRBJ2-2 | few | TRBV7-2
CASSLQGAYGYTF | TGTGCCAGCAGCTTGCAAGGGGCCTATGGCTACACCTTC | - | TRBJ1-2 | - | TRBV5-4
CASSQTGTEKLFF | TGTGCCAGCAGCCAAACCGGGACAGAAAAACTGTTTTTT | - | TRBJ1-4 | once | TRBV3-1/TRBV3-2
CSVIQGVETQYF | TGCAGCGTTATACAGGGGGTGGAGACCCAGTACTTC | TRBD1 | TRBJ2-5 | - | TRBV29-1
CASSQIGGNTEAFF | TGTGCCAGCAGTCAAATCGGGGGTAACACTGAAGCTTTCTTT | - | TRBJ1-1 | - | TRBV6-5
CASSFGLVYEQYF | TGTGCCAGCAGCTTCGGACTAGTCTACGAGCAGTACTTC | TRBD2 | TRBJ2-7 | - | TRBV11-1
CAISEGTEGPYEQYF | TGTGCCATCAGTGAGGGGACAGAGGGTCCCTACGAGCAGTACTTC | TRBD1 | TRBJ2-7 | - | TRBV10-3
CASSPDTTGQYF | TGTGCCAGCTCACCAGATACCACGGGGCAGTACTTC | - | TRBJ2-7 | - | TRBV18
CASSIDTAATYGYTF | TGTGCCAGTAGTATAGATACTGCAGCGACCTATGGCTACACCTTC | - | TRBJ1-2 | - | TRBV19
CASSQSSGGNEQYF | TGCGCCAGCAGCCAATCTTCAGGGGGCAACGAGCAGTACTTC | TRBD1 | TRBJ2-7 | - | TRBV4-3
CASSPRLSPGGYTF | TGTGCCAGCAGCCCCAGGCTTTCTCCGGGAGGCTACACCTTC | - | TRBJ1-2 | - | TRBV6-5
CASSTPGVLRGNTIYF | TGTGCCAGTAGCACGCCGGGGGTCTTGAGAGGAAACACCATATATTTT | - | TRBJ1-3 | - | TRBV19
CASSRTGGAGYGYTF | TGTGCCAGCAGTCGCACAGGGGGCGCTGGGTATGGCTACACCTTC | TRBD1 | TRBJ1-2 | - | TRBV27
CASSLDGGRNTEAFF | TGTGCCAGCAGCTTAGATGGGGGGAGGAACACTGAAGCTTTCTTT | - | TRBJ1-1 | - | TRBV11-3
CAFTPETEAFF | TGTGCTTTCACCCCAGAAACTGAAGCTTTCTTT | - | TRBJ1-1 | - | TRBV12-5
CASSDWLAGEIPYEQYF | TGTGCCAGCAGTGACTGGCTAGCGGGAGAAATTCCCTACGAGCAGTACTTC | TRBD2 | TRBJ2-7 | - | TRBV6-1
CASSPGGRETQYF | TGTGCCAGCAGCCCAGGGGGGAGAGAGACCCAGTACTTC | - | TRBJ2-5 | - | TRBV7-3
CASRLRGMDNQPQHF | TGTGCCAGTAGGCTCCGAGGGATGGACAATCAGCCCCAGCATTTT | - | TRBJ1-5 | - | TRBV19
CASSEGGGRDHEQYF | TGTGCCAGCAGTGAGGGAGGTGGGAGGGACCACGAGCAGTACTTC | TRBD2 | TRBJ2-7 | - | TRBV6-1
CASSFAGGFFGQPQHF | TGTGCCAGCAGCTTCGCGGGAGGATTTTTTGGTCAGCCCCAGCATTTT | - | TRBJ1-5 | - | TRBV7-8
CASSVGTGEEETQYF | TGTGCCAGCAGCGTAGGGACGGGAGAGGAGGAGACCCAGTACTTC | - | TRBJ2-5 | - | TRBV9
CASSLQSGLTDTQYF | TGCGCCAGCAGCCTTCAATCGGGATTAACAGATACGCAGTATTTT | - | TRBJ2-3 | - | TRBV5-1
CASSSPGLAYNEQFF | TGTGCCAGCAGCTCACCGGGACTAGCGTACAATGAGCAGTTCTTC | TRBD2 | TRBJ2-1 | - | TRBV7-2
CASSPTGLETQYF | TGTGCCAGCTCACCGACAGGGCTGGAGACCCAGTACTTC | TRBD1 | TRBJ2-5 | - | TRBV18
CASSQQGTTEAFF | TGTGCCAGCAGCCAACAGGGGACCACTGAAGCTTTCTTT | TRBD1 | TRBJ1-1 | - | TRBV7-9
CASSPPGTYNEQFF | TGTGCCAGCAGCCCCCCCGGGACATACAATGAGCAGTTCTTC | - | TRBJ2-1 | once | TRBV9
CASSVATNGYTF | TGTGCCAGCAGCGTAGCTACAAATGGCTACACCTTC | - | TRBJ1-2 | - | TRBV21-1
CASSYSVVGNTEAFF | TGTGCCAGCAGTTACTCAGTGGTCGGTAACACTGAAGCTTTCTTT | - | TRBJ1-1 | - | TRBV6-5
CASSLQGQGYSGANVLTF | TGTGCCAGCAGCTTACAGGGACAGGGCTACTCTGGGGCCAACGTCCTGACTTTC | TRBD1 | TRBJ2-6 | - | TRBV7-2
CASSPLARRTDTQYF | TGTGCCAGTAGCCCACTAGCGCGAAGGACAGATACGCAGTATTTT | TRBD2 | TRBJ2-3 | - | TRBV19
CASSLAGITDTQYF | TGTGCCAGCAGTCTAGCGGGGATCACAGATACGCAGTATTTT | TRBD2 | TRBJ2-3 | - | TRBV2
CASSIPPSWLAGGSYNEQFF | TGTGCCAGTAGTATACCTCCTTCTTGGCTAGCGGGAGGTTCATACAATGAGCAGTTCTTC | TRBD2 | TRBJ2-1 | - | TRBV19
CASARTGVTEAFF | TGTGCCAGCGCCCGGACAGGGGTAACTGAAGCTTTCTTT | TRBD1 | TRBJ1-1 | - | TRBV2
CATQVLAGSYNEQFF | TGTGCCACCCAGGTACTAGCGGGCTCCTACAATGAGCAGTTCTTC | TRBD2 | TRBJ2-1 | few | TRBV24-1
CASCRDRAGTEAFF | TGTGCCAGCTGTCGGGACAGGGCGGGCACTGAAGCTTTCTTT | TRBD1 | TRBJ1-1 | - | TRBV28
CASNGQGGGELFF | TGTGCCAGTAATGGACAGGGCGGCGGGGAGCTGTTTTTT | TRBD1 | TRBJ2-2 | once | TRBV19
CASSGTSGRTDTQYF | TGTGCCAGCAGCGGAACTAGCGGGAGAACAGATACGCAGTATTTT | TRBD2 | TRBJ2-3 | - | TRBV6-6
CASIRGGRGGNEKLFF | TGTGCCAGCATCCGAGGGGGAAGGGGCGGGAATGAAAAACTGTTTTTT | - | TRBJ1-4 | - | TRBV6-6
CASSPKGQGNTEAFF | TGTGCCAGCAGCCCTAAGGGACAGGGGAACACTGAAGCTTTCTTT | TRBD1 | TRBJ1-1 | - | TRBV11-1
CASSLGPPTSGSYEQYF | TGTGCCAGCAGCTTGGGGCCCCCTACTAGCGGTTCCTACGAGCAGTACTTC | TRBD2 | TRBJ2-7 | - | TRBV5-6
CASGRQNTGELFF | TGTGCCAGCGGCCGACAGAACACCGGGGAGCTGTTTTTT | - | TRBJ2-2 | - | TRBV2
CASSQSPTGTSGSNEQFF | TGCGCCAGCAGCCAATCTCCCACCGGGACTAGCGGGAGTAATGAGCAGTTCTTC | TRBD2 | TRBJ2-1 | - | TRBV4-3
CASSLRLAGSTDTQYF | TGTGCCAGCAGCTTAAGACTAGCGGGAAGCACAGATACGCAGTATTTT | TRBD2 | TRBJ2-3 | - | TRBV7-2
CASSKDWTEAYEQYF | TGTGCCAGCAGCAAAGACTGGACGGAGGCCTACGAGCAGTACTTC | - | TRBJ2-7 | - | TRBV21-1
CASSLGTGLAGGYTF | TGTGCCAGCAGCTTAGGGACAGGGTTAGCGGGTGGCTACACCTTC | TRBD1 | TRBJ1-2 | few | TRBV7-2
CASSLIPRSRTDTQYF | TGTGCCAGCAGTTTGATCCCGCGGAGTCGTACAGATACGCAGTATTTT | - | TRBJ2-3 | once | TRBV27
CASSLARQGGNEQYF | TGTGCCAGCAGCTTAGCTAGACAGGGAGGAAACGAGCAGTACTTC | - | TRBJ2-7 | - | TRBV7-2
CASSALRDSNEKLFF | TGTGCCAGCAGCGCTCTCCGGGACAGCAATGAAAAACTGTTTTTT | TRBD1 | TRBJ1-4 | - | TRBV11-3
CASSLRRQGAYEQYF | TGCGCCAGCAGCTTGAGGCGACAGGGGGCCTACGAGCAGTACTTC | TRBD1 | TRBJ2-7 | - | TRBV5-1
CASSPTSGTETQYF | TGTGCCAGCAGCCCTACTAGCGGGACGGAGACCCAGTACTTC | TRBD2 | TRBJ2-5 | few | TRBV7-2
CASSFLAEAFF | TGTGCCAGCAGTTTCCTCGCTGAAGCTTTCTTT | - | TRBJ1-1 | - | TRBV6-6
CASSQEFQRLNSPLHF | TGCGCCAGCAGCCAAGAGTTCCAGAGGCTTAATTCACCCCTCCACTTT | - | TRBJ1-6 | - | TRBV4-1
CASSQGTSGRALETQYF | TGTGCCAGCAGCCAAGGGACTAGCGGGAGGGCCTTAGAGACCCAGTACTTC | TRBD2 | TRBJ2-5 | - | TRBV3-1/TRBV3-2